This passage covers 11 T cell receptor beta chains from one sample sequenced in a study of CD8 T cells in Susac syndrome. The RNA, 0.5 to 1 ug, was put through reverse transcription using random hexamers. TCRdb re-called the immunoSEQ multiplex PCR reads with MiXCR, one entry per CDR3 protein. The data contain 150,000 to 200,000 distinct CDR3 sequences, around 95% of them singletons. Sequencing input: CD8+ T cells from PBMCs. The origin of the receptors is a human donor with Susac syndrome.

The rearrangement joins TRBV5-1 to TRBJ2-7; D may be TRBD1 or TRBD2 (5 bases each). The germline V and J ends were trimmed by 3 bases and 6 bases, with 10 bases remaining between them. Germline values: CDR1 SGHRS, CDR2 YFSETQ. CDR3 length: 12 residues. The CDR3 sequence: CASSWDAVEQYF. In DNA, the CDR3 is TGCGCCAGCAGCTGGGACGCCGTCGAGCAGTACTTC.

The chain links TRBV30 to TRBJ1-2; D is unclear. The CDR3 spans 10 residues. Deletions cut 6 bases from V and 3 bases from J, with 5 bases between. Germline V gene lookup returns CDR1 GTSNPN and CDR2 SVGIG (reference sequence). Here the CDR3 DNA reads TGTGCCTGTTTGGACTATGGCTACACCTTC. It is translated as CACLDYGYTF.

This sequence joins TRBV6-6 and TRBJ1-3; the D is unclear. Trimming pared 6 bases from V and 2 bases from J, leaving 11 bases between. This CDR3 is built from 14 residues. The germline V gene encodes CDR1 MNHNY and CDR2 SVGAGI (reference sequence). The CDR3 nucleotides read TGTGCCAGCAGCTTTTCGGGAGCTGGAAACACCATATATTTT. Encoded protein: CASSFSGAGNTIYF.

CDR3 in amino acids: CASSLTGSGYTF. The CDR3 DNA reads as TGTGCCAGCAGTTTGACAGGTTCTGGCTACACCTTC. V and J are TRBV6-6 and TRBJ1-2; maybe TRBD1 (6 bases). Trimming removed 4 bases from V and 7 bases from J, with 10 bases in between. Germline V gene sequence: CDR1 MNHNY, CDR2 SVGAGI (reference sequence). CDR3 length: 12 residues.

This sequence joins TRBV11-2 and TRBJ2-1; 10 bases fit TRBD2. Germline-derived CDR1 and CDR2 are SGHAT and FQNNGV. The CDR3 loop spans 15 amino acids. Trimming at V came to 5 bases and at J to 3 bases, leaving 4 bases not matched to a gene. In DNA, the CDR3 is TGTGCCAGCAGCACCACTAGCGGGAACTACAATGAGCAGTTCTTC. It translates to CASSTTSGNYNEQFF.

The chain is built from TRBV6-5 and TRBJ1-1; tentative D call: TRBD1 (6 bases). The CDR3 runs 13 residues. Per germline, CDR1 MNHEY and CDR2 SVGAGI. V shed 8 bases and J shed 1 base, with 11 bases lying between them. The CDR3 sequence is CASCLGQNTEAFF. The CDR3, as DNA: TGTGCCAGCTGTTTGGGACAGAACACTGAAGCTTTCTTT.

The CDR3 sequence is CATSAPGLRTGELFF. The CDR3 nucleotides are TGTGCCACCAGTGCCCCGGGACTCCGGACCGGGGAGCTGTTTTTT. V is TRBV24-1 and J is TRBJ2-2; D might be TRBD2 (6 bases). The CDR3 spans 15 residues. In germline, CDR1 is KGHDR, CDR2 SFDVKD. V lost 5 bases and J 5 bases, leaving 14 bases between the germline ends.

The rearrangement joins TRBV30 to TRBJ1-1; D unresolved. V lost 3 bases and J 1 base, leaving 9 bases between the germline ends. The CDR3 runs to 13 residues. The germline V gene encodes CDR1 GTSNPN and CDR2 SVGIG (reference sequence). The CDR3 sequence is CAWRAWGNTEAFF. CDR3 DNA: TGTGCCTGGAGGGCTTGGGGGAACACTGAAGCTTTCTTT. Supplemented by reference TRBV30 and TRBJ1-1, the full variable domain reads SQTIHQWPATLVQPVGSPLSLECTVEGTSNPNLYWYRQAAGRGLQLLFYSVGIGQISSEVPQNLSASRPQDRQFILSSKKLLLSDSGFYLCAWRAWGNTEAFFGQGTRLTVV.

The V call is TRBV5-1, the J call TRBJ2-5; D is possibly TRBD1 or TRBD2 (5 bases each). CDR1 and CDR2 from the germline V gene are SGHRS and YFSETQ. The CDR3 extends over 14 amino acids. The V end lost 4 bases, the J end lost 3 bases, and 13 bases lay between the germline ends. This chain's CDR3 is CASSLGTVKETQYF. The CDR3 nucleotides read TGCGCCAGCAGCCTTGGGACGGTGAAAGAGACCCAGTACTTC.

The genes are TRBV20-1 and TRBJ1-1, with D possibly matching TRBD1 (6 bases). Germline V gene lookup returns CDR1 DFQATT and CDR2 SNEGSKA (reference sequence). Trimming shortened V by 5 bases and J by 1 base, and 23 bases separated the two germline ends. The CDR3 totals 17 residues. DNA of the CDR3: TGCAGTGCTGGAATAACCGGGACATTCGATTCGAACACTGAAGCTTTCTTT. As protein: CSAGITGTFDSNTEAFF.

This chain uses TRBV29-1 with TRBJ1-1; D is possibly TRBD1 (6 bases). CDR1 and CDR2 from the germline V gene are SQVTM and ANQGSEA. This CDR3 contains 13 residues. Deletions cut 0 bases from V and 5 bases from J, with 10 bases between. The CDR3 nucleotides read TGCAGCGTTGAAGATGGCCAGGGGACTGAAGCTTTCTTT. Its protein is CSVEDGQGTEAFF.